Reported below is one T cell receptor beta chain. What it binds is unknown. The data were taken from a study of PD-1 blockade in classical Hodgkin lymphoma. Time point given: cycle 4 day 1 (C4D1), after about 6 weeks of nivolumab. Each patient experienced a relapse that followed autologous stem cell transplantation, and brentuximab vedotin exposure varied. The protocol was immunoSEQ multiplex PCR, while the TCRdb copy is restricted to in-frame clones and leaves out a portion. The data hold roughly 86,000 clones, with 65% to 85% observed a single time. Study outcomes and limitations: Reports described newly diagnosed patients as having lower baseline TCR diversity than healthy donors.

Germline CDR1 MNHEY, CDR2 SMNVEV (reference sequence). Trimming removed 6 bases from V and 4 bases from J; junction bases left unmatched: 11. The CDR3 is 16 amino acids. This chain uses TRBV27 with TRBJ2-5, with 10 bases fitting TRBD2. The source of this sequence is a human donor with classical Hodgkin lymphoma. Sequencing was performed on peripheral blood mononuclear cells (PBMCs), taken before the fourth cycle of nivolumab. The CDR3 region has the DNA TGTGCCAGCAGGGGGAGGACTAGCGGCGTGCGAGAGACCCAGTACTTC. It encodes CASRGRTSGVRETQYF.